This T cell receptor (beta chain) was captured in a study of blood T cell repertoires in COVID-19. Data came from immunoSEQ multiplex PCR; TCRdb stores just in-frame clones and leaves some out. The sample includes around 280,000 clones, around 90% seen only once; the top ten take about 1.8%. The CDR3 runs to 13 residues. The V end was cut by 4 bases, the J end by 5 bases, with 12 bases between. CDR1 is SGHRS and CDR2 is YFSETQ in the germline V gene. The chain carries TRBV5-1 and TRBJ1-1, with a tentative D call TRBD1 (6 bases). The sequence derives from a woman aged 40 to 55 who had recovered from COVID-19. Sequencing was performed on PBMCs or T cells enriched from blood (not recorded which). The CDR3 spells CASSPGDNTEAFF. The DNA of the CDR3 is TGCGCCAGCAGCCCAGGGGATAATACTGAAGCTTTCTTT.